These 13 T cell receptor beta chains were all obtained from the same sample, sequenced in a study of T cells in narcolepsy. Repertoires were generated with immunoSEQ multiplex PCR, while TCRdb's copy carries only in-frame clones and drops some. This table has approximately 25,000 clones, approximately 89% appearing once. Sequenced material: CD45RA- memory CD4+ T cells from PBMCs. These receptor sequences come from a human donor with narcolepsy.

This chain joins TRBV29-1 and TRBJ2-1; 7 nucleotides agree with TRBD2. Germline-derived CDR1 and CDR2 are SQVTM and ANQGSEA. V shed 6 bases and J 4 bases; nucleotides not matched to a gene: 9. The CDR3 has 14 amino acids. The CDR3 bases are TGCAGCGTCCCCAGGACTAGGGTTTACAATGAGCAGTTCTTC. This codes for CSVPRTRVYNEQFF.

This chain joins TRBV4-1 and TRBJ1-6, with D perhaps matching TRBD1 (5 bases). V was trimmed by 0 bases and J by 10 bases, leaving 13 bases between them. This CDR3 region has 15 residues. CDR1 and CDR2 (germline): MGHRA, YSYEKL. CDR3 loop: CASSQDGGSRSPLHF. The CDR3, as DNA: TGCGCCAGCAGCCAAGATGGGGGGAGTAGATCACCCCTCCACTTT.

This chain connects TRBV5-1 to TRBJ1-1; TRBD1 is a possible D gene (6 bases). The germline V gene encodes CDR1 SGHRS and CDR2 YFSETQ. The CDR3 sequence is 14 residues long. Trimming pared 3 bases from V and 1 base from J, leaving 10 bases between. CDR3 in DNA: TGCGCCAGCAGCTGGGCAGGGGCGAACACTGAAGCTTTCTTT. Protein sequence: CASSWAGANTEAFF.

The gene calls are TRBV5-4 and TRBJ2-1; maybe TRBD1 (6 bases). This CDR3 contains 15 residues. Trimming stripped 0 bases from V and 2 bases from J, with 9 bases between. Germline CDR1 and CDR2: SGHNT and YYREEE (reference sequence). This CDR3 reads CASSLAGVAYNEQFF. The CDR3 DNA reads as TGTGCCAGCAGCTTGGCAGGGGTTGCCTACAATGAGCAGTTCTTC.

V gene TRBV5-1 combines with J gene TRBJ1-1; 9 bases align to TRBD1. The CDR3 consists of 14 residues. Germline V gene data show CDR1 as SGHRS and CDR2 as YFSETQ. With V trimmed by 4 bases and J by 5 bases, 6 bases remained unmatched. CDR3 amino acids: CASSVQGAQTEAFF. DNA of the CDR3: TGCGCCAGCAGCGTACAGGGGGCGCAAACTGAAGCTTTCTTT.

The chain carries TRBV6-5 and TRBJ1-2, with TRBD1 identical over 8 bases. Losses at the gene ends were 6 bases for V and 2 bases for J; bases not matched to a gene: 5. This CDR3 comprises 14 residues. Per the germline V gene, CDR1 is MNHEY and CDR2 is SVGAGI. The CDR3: CASSRGQANYGYTF. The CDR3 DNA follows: TGTGCCAGCAGCAGGGGACAGGCAAACTATGGCTACACCTTC.

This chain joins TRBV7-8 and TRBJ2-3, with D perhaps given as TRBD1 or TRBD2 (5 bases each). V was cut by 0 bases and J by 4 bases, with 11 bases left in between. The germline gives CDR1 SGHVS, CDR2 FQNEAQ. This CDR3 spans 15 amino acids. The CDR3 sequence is CASSLAGVLADTQYF. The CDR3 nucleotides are TGTGCCAGCAGCTTAGCGGGGGTCTTAGCAGATACGCAGTATTTT.

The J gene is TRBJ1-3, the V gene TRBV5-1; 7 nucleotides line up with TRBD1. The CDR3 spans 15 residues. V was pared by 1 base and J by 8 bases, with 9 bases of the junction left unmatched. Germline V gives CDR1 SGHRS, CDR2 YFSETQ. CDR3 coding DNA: TGCGCCAGCAGCTTGCAAGGACAGGTCGAAGACACCATATATTTT. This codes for CASSLQGQVEDTIYF. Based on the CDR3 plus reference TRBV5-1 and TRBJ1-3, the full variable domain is KAGVTQTPRYLIKTRGQQVTLSCSPISGHRSVSWYQQTPGQGLQFLFEYFSETQRNKGNFPGRFSGRQFSNSRSEMNVSTLELGDSALYLCASSLQGQVEDTIYFGEGSWLTVV.

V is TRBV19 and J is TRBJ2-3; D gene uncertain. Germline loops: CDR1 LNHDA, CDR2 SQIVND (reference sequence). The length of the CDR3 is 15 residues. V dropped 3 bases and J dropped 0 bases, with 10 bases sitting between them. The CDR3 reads CASSIGFTSTDTQYF. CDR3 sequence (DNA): TGTGCCAGTAGTATTGGGTTTACTAGCACAGATACGCAGTATTTT.

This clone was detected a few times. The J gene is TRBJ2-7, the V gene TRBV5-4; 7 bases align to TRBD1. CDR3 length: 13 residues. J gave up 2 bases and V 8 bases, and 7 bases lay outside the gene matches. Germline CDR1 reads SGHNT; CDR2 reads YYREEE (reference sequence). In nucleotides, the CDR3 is TGTGCCAGTAAGCGACAGGGACCCTACGAGCAGTACTTC. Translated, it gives CASKRQGPYEQYF.

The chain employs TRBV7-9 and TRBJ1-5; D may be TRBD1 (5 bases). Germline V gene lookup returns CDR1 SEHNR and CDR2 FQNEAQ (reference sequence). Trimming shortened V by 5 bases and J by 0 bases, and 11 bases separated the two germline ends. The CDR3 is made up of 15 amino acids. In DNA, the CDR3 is TGTGCCAGCAGCGCCTCTCAGGGTAGCAATCAGCCCCAGCATTTT. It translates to CASSASQGSNQPQHF.

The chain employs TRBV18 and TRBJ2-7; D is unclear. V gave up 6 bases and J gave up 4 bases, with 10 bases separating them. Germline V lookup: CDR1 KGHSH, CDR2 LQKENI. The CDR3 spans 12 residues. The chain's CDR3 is CASSPLGYEQYV. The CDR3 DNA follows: TGTGCCAGCTCGCCTCTGGGGTACGAGCAGTACGTC.

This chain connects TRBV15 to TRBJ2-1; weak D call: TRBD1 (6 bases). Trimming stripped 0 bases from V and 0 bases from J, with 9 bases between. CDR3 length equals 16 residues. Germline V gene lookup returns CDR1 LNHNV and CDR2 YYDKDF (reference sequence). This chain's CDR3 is CATSRDGTYSYNEQFF. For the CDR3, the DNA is TGTGCCACCAGCAGAGATGGGACATACTCCTACAATGAGCAGTTCTTC.